Presented here are 28 T cell receptor beta chains from one specimen sequenced in a study of blood T cells in healthy people across ages. Sample-barcoded 5' priming and a J-beta primer mix drove a second PCR of roughly 7 to 11 cycles. Each CDR3 protein is one row after TCRdb ran MiXCR on the 5' RACE reads. The sample consists of 450,000 to 700,000 distinct CDR3 sequences, 25% to 30% of them appearing once. The specimen sequenced was blood. These receptor sequences come from a woman in her seventies in good health.

V and J are TRBV7-9 and TRBJ1-4, with D maybe TRBD1 (5 bases). This CDR3 region has 16 residues. The germline V and J ends were trimmed by 4 bases and 1 base, with 13 bases remaining between them. Germline CDR1 is SEHNR and CDR2 is FQNEAQ (reference sequence). The CDR3 DNA is TGTGCCAGCAGCTCGGGCAGGGAGGGAACTAATGAAAAACTGTTTTTT. Amino acids: CASSSGREGTNEKLFF.

CDR3 residues: CASSSNSGIGYTF. The CDR3 coding sequence is TGTGCCAGCAGCTCGAACAGTGGGATTGGCTACACCTTC. J is TRBJ1-2 and V is TRBV7-9, with D hard to call. V was shortened by 4 bases and J by 7 bases, with 13 bases between the two germline ends. CDR3 length: 13 amino acids. CDR1 is SEHNR, CDR2 FQNEAQ, per germline (reference sequence).

The chain uses TRBV5-5 and TRBJ2-1; D is tentatively TRBD1 or TRBD2 (5 bases each). This CDR3 spans 19 amino acids. V dropped 6 bases and J dropped 2 bases, with 27 bases sitting between them. Looked up from germline, CDR1 is SGHKS and CDR2 is YYEKEE (reference sequence). CDR3 region: CASTPLYGGARYAYNEQFF. CDR3 coding DNA: TGTGCCAGCACGCCCCTTTATGGGGGAGCCAGGTACGCCTACAATGAGCAGTTCTTC.

This clonotype was observed a handful of times. The rearrangement joins TRBV9 to TRBJ2-7; 7 bases match TRBD1. The V gene's germline CDR1 is SGDLS and CDR2 YYNGEE. After removal of 0 bases from V and 1 base from J, the junction contained 4 bases not matched to a gene. CDR3 length: 15 amino acids. The CDR3 nucleotides are TGTGCCAGCAGCGTAGAGGGACAGCCATCCTACGAGCAGTACTTC. Encoded protein: CASSVEGQPSYEQYF.

The V gene is TRBV5-1, the J gene TRBJ2-7; 12 bases line up with TRBD1. CDR1 and CDR2 from the germline V gene are SGHRS and YFSETQ. V lost 0 bases and J lost 6; bases outside the gene matches: 4. The CDR3 spans 15 residues. CDR3 residues: CASSLVGQGASEQYF. As DNA, the CDR3 is TGCGCCAGCAGCTTGGTGGGACAGGGGGCGTCCGAGCAGTACTTC.

This clonotype was detected a few times. This rearrangement joins TRBV5-1 to TRBJ2-5; D gene unclear. The V end was cut by 0 bases, the J end by 4 bases, with 10 bases between. The CDR3 has 14 amino acids. Germline V CDR1 and CDR2: SGHRS, YFSETQ. CDR3 bases: TGCGCCAGCAGCTTGGACGCCCACGTAGAGACCCAGTACTTC. Amino acid sequence: CASSLDAHVETQYF.

The chain uses TRBV7-3 and TRBJ2-6, with D perhaps TRBD1 (5 bases). In germline, CDR1 is SGHTA, CDR2 FQGTGA. V lost 1 base and J lost 2, with 9 bases in between. The CDR3 is made up of 16 amino acids. The CDR3 DNA sequence: TGTGCCAGCAGCTTAAGGGCAGGGACTGGGGCCAACGTCCTGACTTTC. Protein product: CASSLRAGTGANVLTF.

Only a few counts were recorded for this clonotype. This chain links TRBV27 with TRBJ2-3; 7 nucleotides align to TRBD2. The CDR3 covers 15 residues. CDR1 is MNHEY, CDR2 SMNVEV, per germline (reference sequence). V shed 8 bases, J shed 3 bases, and the junction held 11 bases outside the gene matches. CDR3 loop: CASAPGAGVTDTQYF. CDR3 sequence (DNA): TGTGCCAGCGCCCCCGGGGCGGGGGTAACAGATACGCAGTATTTT.

This chain links TRBV20-1 with TRBJ2-7; 13 bases line up with TRBD2. Per the germline V gene, CDR1 is DFQATT and CDR2 is SNEGSKA (reference sequence). The V gene end was trimmed by 2 bases and the J gene end by 5 bases; junction bases not matched to a gene: 6. This CDR3 spans 15 amino acids. CDR3 coding DNA: TGCAGTGCTAGATCTACTAGCGGGGGGGGCCACGAGCAGTACTTC. Its protein product is CSARSTSGGGHEQYF.

This clonotype showed up just a few times. The genes are TRBV19 and TRBJ1-1; 7 nucleotides match TRBD1. The ends lost 4 bases at V and 4 bases at J; junction bases unmatched: 12. Germline V gene lookup returns CDR1 LNHDA and CDR2 SQIVND (reference sequence). There are 16 residues in the CDR3. In nucleotides, the CDR3 is TGTGCCAGTAGTAGTCCGTCGTACAGGGGTGGCACTGAAGCTTTCTTT. Translating it yields CASSSPSYRGGTEAFF. The whole variable domain, filled in from reference TRBV19 and TRBJ1-1, reads DGGITQSPKYLFRKEGQNVTLSCEQNLNHDAMYWYRQDPGQGLRLIYYSQIVNDFQKGDIAEGYSVSREKKESFPLTVTSAQKNPTAFYLCASSSPSYRGGTEAFFGQGTRLTVV.

The chain uses TRBV10-3 and TRBJ2-5; 8 bases line up with TRBD2. The CDR3 has 13 amino acids. Germline lookup yields CDR1 ENHRY and CDR2 SYGVKD. V lost 7 bases and J lost 5; bases outside the gene matches: 6. The CDR3 sequence: CAITGGAGETQYF. Here the CDR3 DNA reads TGTGCCATCACCGGGGGGGCTGGGGAGACCCAGTACTTC.

J is TRBJ1-6 and V is TRBV4-1; 8 nucleotides align to TRBD1. CDR3 length: 17 residues. The J segment lost 7 bases and the V segment lost 5 bases, leaving 13 bases of the junction unmatched. Germline CDR1 reads MGHRA; CDR2 reads YSYEKL. CDR3 sequence reads: CASSYGTGHAENSPLHF. Here the CDR3 DNA reads TGCGCCAGCAGCTACGGGACAGGTCATGCAGAAAATTCACCCCTCCACTTT.

V gene TRBV3-1 combines with J gene TRBJ1-2; D gene uncertain. The CDR3 covers 14 residues. Germline V lookup: CDR1 LGHDT, CDR2 YNNKEL (reference sequence). V was shortened by 0 bases and J by 3 bases, with 8 bases between the two germline ends. In DNA form, the CDR3 reads TGTGCCAGCAGCCAAGATTTCGGCTACTATGGCTACACCTTC. Translated, it gives CASSQDFGYYGYTF.

The genes are TRBV9 and TRBJ2-5; D gene uncertain. CDR1 and CDR2 (germline): SGDLS, YYNGEE. This CDR3 is 11 amino acids long. V was clipped by 4 bases and J by 7 bases, with 8 bases between them. DNA of the CDR3: TGTGCCAGCAGCTCAGATGTGACCCAGTACTTC. Encoded protein: CASSSDVTQYF. Filled out from reference TRBV9 and TRBJ2-5, the complete variable domain reads DSGVTQTPKHLITATGQRVTLRCSPRSGDLSVYWYQQSLDQGLQFLIQYYNGEERAKGNILERFSAQQFPDLHSELNLSSLELGDSALYFCASSSDVTQYFGPGTRLLVL.

The sample holds a few counts of this clonotype. The chain combines TRBV12-3 or TRBV12-4 with TRBJ2-3; 10 bases fit TRBD2. Losses at the gene ends were 5 bases for V and 5 bases for J; bases not matched to a gene: 10. The CDR3 loop spans 16 amino acids. This CDR3 reads CASSPFLAGAGDTQYF. In nucleotides, the CDR3 is TGTGCCAGCAGTCCCTTTCTAGCGGGGGCAGGAGATACGCAGTATTTT.

The CDR3 DNA follows: TGTGCCAGCAGTTACCCTTCCCGACTAGCCCAGGGCACAGATACGCAGTATTTT. This gives the protein CASSYPSRLAQGTDTQYF. V gene TRBV6-2 or TRBV6-3 combines with J gene TRBJ2-3; TRBD2 aligns across 7 bases. V gave up 2 bases and J gave up 1 base; unmatched junction bases: 12. The germline V gene encodes CDR1 MNHEY and CDR2 SVGEGT. This CDR3 has 18 residues.

This clonotype was observed a handful of times. The chain combines TRBV20-1 with TRBJ2-5; D uncertain. The V and J ends lost 0 bases and 8 bases respectively, with 10 bases between them. Germline V gene lookup returns CDR1 DFQATT and CDR2 SNEGSKA (reference sequence). This CDR3 has 12 amino acids. As DNA, the CDR3 is TGCAGTGCTAGAGATCGCAGTTTTACCCAGTACTTC. Translated: CSARDRSFTQYF.

The chain employs TRBV12-3 or TRBV12-4 and TRBJ2-3; 8 bases align to TRBD2. The CDR3 sequence is 15 residues long. V gave up 5 bases and J gave up 7 bases; unmatched junction bases: 11. The CDR3 region is CASSLGSGGEYTQYF. DNA for the CDR3: TGTGCCAGCAGTCTCGGCAGCGGGGGAGAATATACGCAGTATTTT.

This clonotype showed up just a few times. V usage is TRBV29-1 and J usage is TRBJ1-4, with 9 bases lining up with TRBD1. V was pared by 6 bases and J by 5 bases, with 4 bases of the junction left unmatched. CDR1 SQVTM and CDR2 ANQGSEA come from the germline V gene. This CDR3 comprises 13 residues. The CDR3 DNA is TGCAGCGTCGCCGGGACAGGGAATGAAAAACTGTTTTTT. Protein sequence: CSVAGTGNEKLFF. The full variable domain, in which reference TRBV29-1 and TRBJ1-4 provide the parts outside the CDR3, is SAVISQKPSRDICQRGTSLTIQCQVDSQVTMMFWYRQQPGQSLTLIATANQGSEATYESGFVIDKFPISRPNLTFSTLTVSNMSPEDSSIYLCSVAGTGNEKLFFGSGTQLSVL.

This clonotype was seen a few times. The V call is TRBV10-3, the J call TRBJ1-2, with D perhaps matching TRBD1 (5 bases). From germline, CDR1 is ENHRY and CDR2 SYGVKD. The CDR3 runs 12 residues. Trimming cost V 4 bases and J 10 bases, with 13 bases left between them. The CDR3 is CAISGGTVTYTF. The CDR3 DNA follows: TGTGCCATCAGTGGGGGGACGGTCACCTACACCTTC.

This clonotype occurred many times. The J gene is TRBJ1-4, the V gene TRBV27; tentative D call: TRBD1 (5 bases). V gave up 2 bases and J gave up 8 bases, with 12 bases separating them. The CDR3 consists of 14 residues. Germline-derived CDR1 and CDR2 are MNHEY and SMNVEV (reference sequence). The CDR3 nucleotides read TGTGCCAGCAGTTTACAGGGTTTTGGGGAAAAACTGTTTTTT. Its translation: CASSLQGFGEKLFF.

The V gene is TRBV7-2, the J gene TRBJ2-5; D is undetermined. Germline loops: CDR1 SGHTA, CDR2 FQGNSA. Trimming removed 4 bases from V and 0 bases from J, with 9 bases in between. This CDR3 contains 14 residues. The CDR3 DNA is TGTGCCAGCAGCTACACTTGGAACCAAGAGACCCAGTACTTC. It is translated as CASSYTWNQETQYF.

The chain joins TRBV7-2 to TRBJ2-5; 9 bases are shared with TRBD1. The DNA end favors TRBJ2-7, so the J call may be wrong. This CDR3 comprises 15 residues. Germline V gives CDR1 SGHTA, CDR2 FQGNSA. DNA for the CDR3: TGTGCCAGCAGCTTAGACCGGGACAGGGTCTACGAGCAGTACTTC. Translating gives CASSLDRDRVYEQYF.

This clonotype has only a few counts. The CDR3 nucleotides are TGTGCCAGCAGCTTAGGGAGGGCACCCCAAGAGACCCAGTACTTC. Translating gives CASSLGRAPQETQYF. This chain connects TRBV7-3 to TRBJ2-5, with 7 positions matching TRBD2. CDR1 is SGHTA and CDR2 is FQGTGA in the germline V gene. The CDR3 consists of 15 residues. V dropped 2 bases and J dropped 1; count of bases not matched to a gene: 4.

The CDR3 DNA reads as TGTGCCACCCGAGGGACAGGGGGTGAGGAGACCCAGTACTTC. Amino acid sequence: CATRGTGGEETQYF. V usage is TRBV10-3 and J usage is TRBJ2-5, with 11 positions matching TRBD1. V dropped 10 bases and J dropped 5; count of bases not matched to a gene: 9. This CDR3 comprises 14 residues. Germline V lookup: CDR1 ENHRY, CDR2 SYGVKD.

This clonotype was seen a handful of times. This chain links TRBV7-2 with TRBJ1-2, with D hard to call. The CDR3 consists of 12 residues. V was pared by 5 bases and J by 5 bases, with 9 bases between. CDR1 SGHTA and CDR2 FQGNSA come from the germline V gene. The chain's CDR3 is CASSTGPYGYTF. The CDR3 DNA sequence: TGTGCCAGCAGCACCGGACCATATGGCTACACCTTC.

This clonotype was recorded at least ten times. The V call is TRBV28, the J call TRBJ2-5; no clear D gene. This CDR3 has 10 residues. V gave up 5 bases and J gave up 11 bases, with 9 bases separating them. CDR1 and CDR2 from the germline V gene are MDHEN and SYDVKM. For the CDR3, the DNA is TGTGCCAGCAGTGGCCCAAAGCAGTACTTC. It specifies CASSGPKQYF. The whole variable domain, remainder taken from reference TRBV28 and TRBJ2-5, is DVKVTQSSRYLVKRTGEKVFLECVQDMDHENMFWYRQDPGLGLRLIYFSYDVKMKEKGDIPEGYSVSREKKERFSLILESASTNQTSMYLCASSGPKQYFGPGTRLLVL.

In DNA form, the CDR3 reads TGCAGTGCTGAAGACCTTGAGCAGTTCTTC. This codes for CSAEDLEQFF. The V gene is TRBV20-1, the J gene TRBJ2-1; the D is unclear. Germline loops: CDR1 DFQATT, CDR2 SNEGSKA (reference sequence). V was pared by 5 bases and J by 9 bases, with 8 bases between. This CDR3 spans 10 amino acids.